One sample yielded the 18 T cell receptor beta chains listed below, sequenced in a study of regulatory T cells in long-lasting Graves disease. HTBI primers from iRepertoire and Arm-PCR of CDR3 regions yielded the TCR beta libraries. Each CDR3 protein is one row after TCRdb ran MiXCR on the multiplex PCR reads. The sample has about 420,000 distinct CDR3 sequences; about a quarter are singletons. Regarding time point: persistent/refractory GD, antithyroid drugs over 5 years with positive TRAb. With RNA extracted from PBMCs as input, the TCR library was made. Sequenced material: peripheral blood mononuclear cells (PBMCs), taken when the disease was refractory, from a patient treated with antithyroid drugs. These receptors all come from a female donor with Graves disease.

This clonotype came up a few times. The chain carries TRBV29-1 and TRBJ2-2; TRBD2 matches at 8 bases. This CDR3 region has 15 residues. Germline V gene sequence: CDR1 SQVTM, CDR2 ANQGSEA. V trimming: 3 bases; J trimming: 3 bases; junction bases outside the gene matches: 6. The CDR3 region has the DNA TGCAGCGTTGACGGGGGGGCGCGGGACACCGGGGAGCTGTTTTTT. It encodes CSVDGGARDTGELFF.

This clonotype was counted many times. The V gene is TRBV7-8, the J gene TRBJ1-2; 8 nucleotides match TRBD1. Germline CDR1 reads SGHVS; CDR2 reads FQNEAQ. This CDR3 has 14 amino acids. V was clipped by 5 bases and J by 5 bases; unmatched bases: 7. CDR3 sequence (DNA): TGTGCCAGCAGCGGGACAGGCGCCATTTATGGCTACACCTTC. Protein product: CASSGTGAIYGYTF.

Many counts were recorded for this clonotype. This chain uses TRBV2 with TRBJ1-1; D is undetermined. The germline V gene encodes CDR1 SNHLY and CDR2 FYNNEI. The CDR3 is 13 residues long. V dropped 3 bases and J dropped 5 bases, with 10 bases sitting between them. The CDR3 here is CASSEVGVTEAFF. The CDR3 nucleotides read TGTGCCAGCAGTGAGGTCGGGGTGACTGAAGCTTTCTTT.

This clonotype was detected many times. CDR3 sequence: CASRGQGHTGELFF. For the CDR3, the DNA is TGTGCCAGCAGAGGACAGGGGCACACCGGGGAGCTGTTTTTT. This rearrangement joins TRBV6-1 to TRBJ2-2; 9 bases are a match to TRBD1. The trim removed 6 bases at V and 3 bases at J, leaving 2 bases unmatched. Per germline, CDR1 MNHNS and CDR2 SASEGT. The CDR3 length is 14 residues.

V usage is TRBV9 and J usage is TRBJ1-6; 8 bases match TRBD1. The CDR3 contains 15 residues. Germline assignment: CDR1 SGDLS and CDR2 YYNGEE. Trimming removed 1 base from V and 5 bases from J; junction bases left unmatched: 2. CDR3 DNA: TGTGCCAGCAGCGTATCAGGGGGCGATAATTCACCCCTCCACTTT. Amino acid sequence: CASSVSGGDNSPLHF. The variable domain in full, with the rest retrieved from reference TRBV9 and TRBJ1-6, is DSGVTQTPKHLITATGQRVTLRCSPRSGDLSVYWYQQSLDQGLQFLIQYYNGEERAKGNILERFSAQQFPDLHSELNLSSLELGDSALYFCASSVSGGDNSPLHFGNGTRLTVT.

The genes are TRBV5-6 and TRBJ2-5, with D possibly TRBD2 on 5 matching bases. V lost 1 base to trimming and J lost 7 bases, with 14 bases between them. The CDR3 totals 14 residues. Germline-derived CDR1 and CDR2 are SGHDT and YYEEEE. CDR3 in amino acids: CASSLLTNEGTQYF. The CDR3 DNA sequence: TGTGCCAGCAGCTTGCTTACTAACGAGGGGACCCAGTACTTC.

This clonotype showed up just a few times. This rearrangement joins TRBV11-2 to TRBJ2-7, with D perhaps TRBD2 (7 bases). The CDR3 runs to 17 residues. Germline lookup yields CDR1 SGHAT and CDR2 FQNNGV. The V and J ends lost 4 bases and 1 base respectively, with 20 bases between them. CDR3 in amino acids: CASSYWEGVTQSYEQYF. The CDR3 nucleotides are TGTGCCAGCAGCTATTGGGAGGGGGTGACCCAATCCTACGAGCAGTACTTC.

There are a few counts of this clonotype. The genes are TRBV4-2 and TRBJ2-7, with D maybe TRBD1 (5 bases). Germline lookup yields CDR1 LGHNA and CDR2 YNFKEQ. The CDR3 has 15 amino acids. The V gene lost 1 base and the J gene lost 3 bases, with 13 bases spanning the gap. CDR3 DNA: TGTGCCAGCAGCCAAGGAACAGGTTTAGACTACGAGCAGTACTTC. It is translated as CASSQGTGLDYEQYF.

The chain is built from TRBV5-5 and TRBJ2-7; D is possibly TRBD2 (6 bases). This CDR3 has 15 amino acids. The germline CDR1 and CDR2 sequences are SGHKS and YYEKEE (reference sequence). V dropped 0 bases and J dropped 4 bases, with 14 bases sitting between them. CDR3 in DNA: TGTGCCAGCAGCTTGGCCGGCGGGATAAGGTACGAGCAGTACTTC. It yields the protein CASSLAGGIRYEQYF.

The chain couples TRBV2 to TRBJ2-5; 13 bases line up with TRBD2. The germline V gene has CDR1 SNHLY and CDR2 FYNNEI. This CDR3 spans 17 amino acids. J gave up 4 bases and V 4 bases, and 9 bases lay outside the gene matches. CDR3 coding DNA: TGTGCCAGCAGTGTTAGCGGACTAGCGGGAGCCGGAGAGACCCAGTACTTC. Translated, it gives CASSVSGLAGAGETQYF.

The table lists this clonotype with a few counts. The CDR3 bases are TGTGCCAGCAGGCTACTTGGGGGTCTAGGCAATGAGCAGTTCTTC. Protein sequence: CASRLLGGLGNEQFF. This sequence joins TRBV2 and TRBJ2-1, with D perhaps TRBD1 or TRBD2 (5 bases each). Trimming removed 6 bases from V and 6 bases from J, with 18 bases in between. Germline lookup yields CDR1 SNHLY and CDR2 FYNNEI. This CDR3 contains 15 residues.

This clonotype was recorded a few times. This chain links TRBV7-2 with TRBJ2-7, with 8 bases that match TRBD1. J lost 0 bases, V lost 5 bases, and 9 bases had no gene match. Germline assignment: CDR1 SGHTA and CDR2 FQGNSA. CDR3 length: 16 residues. DNA for the CDR3: TGTGCCAGCAGCCAGGGAATGGGGACAGGCTCCTACGAGCAGTACTTC. Translation: CASSQGMGTGSYEQYF.

This clonotype has more than one count but fewer than ten. CDR3 protein: CASSWTSGRAYEQYF. CDR3 in DNA: TGTGCCAGCAGCTGGACTAGCGGGAGGGCCTACGAGCAGTACTTC. The rearrangement uses TRBV11-2 and TRBJ2-7; 15 bases agree with TRBD2. The V gene end was trimmed by 4 bases and the J gene end by 2 bases; junction bases not matched to a gene: 0. Germline V lookup: CDR1 SGHAT, CDR2 FQNNGV. This CDR3 has 15 residues.

The chain is built from TRBV2 and TRBJ2-2; D gene unclear. V lost 6 bases, J lost 3 bases, and 14 bases lay in between. Germline assignment: CDR1 SNHLY and CDR2 FYNNEI. This CDR3 is 15 amino acids long. The CDR3, as DNA: TGTGCCAGCAGGGGGTCGGGTCTCCACACCGGGGAGCTGTTTTTT. Translation gives CASRGSGLHTGELFF.

This clonotype came up a few times. The chain links TRBV7-9 to TRBJ2-5; D gene uncertain. Germline CDR1 reads SEHNR; CDR2 reads FQNEAQ (reference sequence). V lost 1 base to trimming and J lost 1 base, with 7 bases between them. The CDR3 length is 14 residues. This CDR3 is CASSLVGFQETQYF. The CDR3 DNA sequence: TGTGCCAGCAGCTTAGTGGGTTTCCAAGAGACCCAGTACTTC. Looking up the rest from reference TRBV7-9 and TRBJ2-5 gives the full variable domain: DTGVSQNPRHKITKRGQNVTFRCDPISEHNRLYWYRQTLGQGPEFLTYFQNEAQLEKSRLLSDRFSAERPKGSFSTLEIQRTEQGDSAMYLCASSLVGFQETQYFGPGTRLLVL.

A word on this clonotype: A much larger clonotype is one base distant, so this may be a read error. This rearrangement joins TRBV12-3 or TRBV12-4 to TRBJ1-6; D not certain. This CDR3 is built from 14 residues. CDR3 nucleotide sequence: TGTGCCGGCAGAACAGACTCCTATAATTCACCCCTCCACTTT. It codes for CAGRTDSYNSPLHF.

This clonotype has a handful of counts. The chain has TRBV20-1 and TRBJ1-2; D ambiguous. The CDR3 is 13 residues long. Trimming pared 5 bases from V and 5 bases from J, leaving 15 bases between. Germline V CDR1 and CDR2: DFQATT, SNEGSKA (reference sequence). The CDR3 here is CSAPSIKGYGYTF. DNA for the CDR3: TGCAGTGCTCCGTCCATAAAGGGATATGGCTACACCTTC.

This clonotype has a count of ten or more. The J gene is TRBJ1-2, the V gene TRBV28; D remains ambiguous. V lost 5 bases and J lost 4, with 14 bases in between. The germline V gene has CDR1 MDHEN and CDR2 SYDVKM. The length of the CDR3 is 14 residues. The CDR3 DNA is TGTGCCAGCAGTCCACTTGACCGCCTCTATGGCTACACCTTC. Protein: CASSPLDRLYGYTF.